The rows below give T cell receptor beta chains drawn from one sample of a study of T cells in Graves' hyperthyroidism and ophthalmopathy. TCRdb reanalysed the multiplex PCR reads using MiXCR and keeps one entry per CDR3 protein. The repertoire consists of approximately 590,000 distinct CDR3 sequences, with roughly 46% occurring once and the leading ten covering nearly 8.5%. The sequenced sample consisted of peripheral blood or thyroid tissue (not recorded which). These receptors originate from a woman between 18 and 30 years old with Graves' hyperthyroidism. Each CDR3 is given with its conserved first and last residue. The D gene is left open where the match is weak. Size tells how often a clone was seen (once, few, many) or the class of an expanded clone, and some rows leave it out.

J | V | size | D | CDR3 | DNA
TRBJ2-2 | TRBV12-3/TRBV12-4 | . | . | CASSRDTGELFF | TGTGCCAGCAGTCGAGACACCGGGGAGCTGTTTTTT
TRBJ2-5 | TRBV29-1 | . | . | CSVLQETQYF | TGCAGCGTGTTACAAGAGACCCAGTACTTC
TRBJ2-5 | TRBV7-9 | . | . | CASSQDALAEQETQYF | TGTGCCAGCAGCCAAGATGCGCTAGCCGAACAAGAGACCCAGTACTTC
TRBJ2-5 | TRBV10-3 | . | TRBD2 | CATSVLLTSGETQYF | TGTGCCACCAGTGTCCTGCTGACTAGCGGAGAGACCCAGTACTTC
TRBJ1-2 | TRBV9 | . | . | CASSAVLHGAHDGYTF | TGTGCCAGCAGCGCAGTTTTACACGGGGCGCATGATGGCTACACCTTC
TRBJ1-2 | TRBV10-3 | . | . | CASSEMSGQYYGYTF | TGTGCCAGCAGTGAAATGTCCGGGCAGTACTATGGCTACACCTTC
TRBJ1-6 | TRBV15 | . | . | CATSRDRAFYNSPLHF | TGTGCCACCAGCAGAGATCGTGCCTTCTATAATTCACCCCTCCACTTT
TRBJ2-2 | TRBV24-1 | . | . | CATSSLGTGELFF | TGTGCCACTAGCTCCCTCGGCACCGGGGAGCTGTTTTTT
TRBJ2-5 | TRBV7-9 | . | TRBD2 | CASSLLAGGGRNF | TGTGCCAGCAGCTTACTAGCGGGAGGGGGGAGGAACTTC
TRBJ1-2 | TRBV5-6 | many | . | CASSLAGANYGYTF | TGTGCCAGCAGCTTGGCAGGGGCAAACTATGGCTACACCTTC
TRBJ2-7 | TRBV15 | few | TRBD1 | CATRDRGSSYEQYF | TGTGCCACCCGGGACAGGGGGAGCTCCTACGAGCAGTACTTC
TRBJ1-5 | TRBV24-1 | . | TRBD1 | CATSDTGTGIHSNQPQHF | TGTGCCACCAGTGATACAGGGACAGGGATACACAGCAATCAGCCCCAGCATTTT
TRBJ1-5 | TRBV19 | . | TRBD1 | CASRGQSSNQPQHF | TGTGCCAGTAGGGGACAGTCAAGCAATCAGCCCCAGCATTTT
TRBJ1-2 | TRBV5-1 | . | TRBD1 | CASSGARGGQGTGYTF | TGCGCCAGCAGCGGGGCCCGGGGGGGACAGGGGACGGGCTACACCTTC
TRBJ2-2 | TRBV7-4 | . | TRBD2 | CASSLTQTSGTGELFF | TGTGCCAGCAGCCTTACTCAGACTAGCGGGACTGGGGAGCTGTTTTTT
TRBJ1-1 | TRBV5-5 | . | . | CASSLRGQRNTEAFF | TGTGCCAGCAGCTTACGCGGCCAGAGGAACACTGAAGCTTTCTTT
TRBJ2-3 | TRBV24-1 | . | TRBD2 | CATSDVAGRLTDTQYF | TGTGCCACCAGTGATGTAGCGGGAAGGTTAACAGATACGCAGTATTTT
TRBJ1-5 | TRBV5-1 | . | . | CASSVRVSNQPQHF | TGCGCCAGCAGCGTTAGGGTTTCCAATCAGCCCCAGCATTTT
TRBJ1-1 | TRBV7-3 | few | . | CASSSGTSAFF | TGTGCCAGCAGCTCCGGGACATCGGCTTTCTTT
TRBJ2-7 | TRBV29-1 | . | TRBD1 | CSCWTGKGQYF | TGCAGCTGTTGGACAGGGAAGGGGCAGTACTTC
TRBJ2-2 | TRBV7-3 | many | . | CASSPLGTGELFF | TGTGCCAGCAGCCCCCTGGGCACCGGGGAGCTGTTTTTT
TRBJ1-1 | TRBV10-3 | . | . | CAIVPGENTEAFF | TGTGCCATCGTTCCAGGAGAAAACACTGAAGCTTTCTTT
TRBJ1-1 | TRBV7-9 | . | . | CASSFNRMNTEAFF | TGTGCCAGCAGTTTCAACAGAATGAACACTGAAGCTTTCTTT
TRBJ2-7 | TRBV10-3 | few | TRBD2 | CASRTSGRYEQYF | TGTGCCAGCAGGACTAGCGGGAGGTACGAGCAGTACTTC
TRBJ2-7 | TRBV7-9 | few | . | CASSLTFDRSSYEQYF | TGTGCCAGCAGCTTAACCTTCGACCGATCCTCCTACGAGCAGTACTTC
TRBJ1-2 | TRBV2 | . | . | CARDGRSNYSYTF | TGTGCTAGAGATGGGCGGAGTAACTATAGCTACACCTTC
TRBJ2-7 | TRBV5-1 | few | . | CASSVTWGYEQYF | TGCGCCAGCAGCGTGACGTGGGGCTACGAGCAGTACTTC
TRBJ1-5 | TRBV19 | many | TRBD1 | CASGDRESNQPQHF | TGTGCCAGTGGCGACAGGGAAAGCAATCAGCCCCAGCATTTT
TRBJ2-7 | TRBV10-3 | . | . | CASSEAGRAEQYF | TGTGCCAGCAGTGAAGCGGGTCGCGCCGAGCAGTACTTC
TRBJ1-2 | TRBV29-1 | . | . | CSLEGRSYGYTF | TGCAGCTTGGAAGGCCGTAGCTATGGCTACACCTTC
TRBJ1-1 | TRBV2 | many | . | CASRDQIYTEAFF | TGTGCCAGCAGGGATCAGATTTACACTGAAGCTTTCTTT
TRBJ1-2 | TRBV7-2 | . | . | CASSASRANYGYTF | TGTGCCAGCAGCGCCTCCCGGGCAAACTATGGCTACACCTTC
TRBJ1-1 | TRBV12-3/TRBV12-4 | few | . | CASSLGTLPTAFF | TGTGCCAGCAGCCTAGGGACCCTTCCGACCGCTTTCTTT
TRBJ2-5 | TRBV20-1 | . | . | CSANFRLQGETQYF | TGCAGTGCTAACTTTAGGCTCCAGGGAGAGACCCAGTACTTC
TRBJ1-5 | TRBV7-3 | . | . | CASSPAAGAGQPQHF | TGTGCCAGCAGCCCCGCAGCGGGCGCAGGTCAGCCCCAGCATTTT
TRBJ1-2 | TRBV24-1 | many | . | CATRETGANYGYTF | TGTGCCACCAGGGAGACAGGAGCTAACTATGGCTACACCTTC
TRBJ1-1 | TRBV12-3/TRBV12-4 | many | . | CASSQGGDTEAFF | TGTGCCAGCAGTCAGGGAGGGGACACTGAAGCTTTCTTT
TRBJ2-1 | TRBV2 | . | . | CASSPGGSGSYNEQFF | TGTGCCAGCAGCCCCGGAGGAAGTGGGTCCTACAATGAGCAGTTCTTC
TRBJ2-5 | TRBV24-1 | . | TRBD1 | CATPPRTGGIQETQYF | TGTGCCACCCCTCCTAGGACAGGGGGAATCCAAGAGACCCAGTACTTC
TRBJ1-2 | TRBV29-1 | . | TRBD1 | CSLEGVRGNYGYTF | TGCAGCTTAGAAGGGGTCAGGGGGAACTATGGCTACACCTTC
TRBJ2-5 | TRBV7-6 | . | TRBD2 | CASSLGGGFDTETQYF | TGTGCCAGCAGCTTGGGGGGGGGATTTGATACAGAGACCCAGTACTTC
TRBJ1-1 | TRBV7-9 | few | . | CASSPGMGTEAFF | TGTGCCAGCAGCCCCGGGATGGGCACTGAAGCTTTCTTT
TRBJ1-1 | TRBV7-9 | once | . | CASSDGRF | TGTGCCAGCAGTGATGGAAGGTTT
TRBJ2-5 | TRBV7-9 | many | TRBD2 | CASSPPSGSQTQYF | TGTGCCAGCAGCCCTCCTAGCGGGAGTCAGACCCAGTACTTC
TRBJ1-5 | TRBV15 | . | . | CATSRRTVSYEHF | TGTGCCACCAGCAGAAGGACGGTCTCCTACGAGCATTTT
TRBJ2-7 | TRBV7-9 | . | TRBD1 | CASSLGGRGTYEQYF | TGTGCCAGCAGCTTGGGTGGCAGGGGGACCTACGAGCAGTACTTC
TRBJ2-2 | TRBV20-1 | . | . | CSARDRVGRTHTGELFF | TGCAGTGCTAGAGATCGCGTAGGCCGTACCCACACCGGGGAGCTGTTTTTT
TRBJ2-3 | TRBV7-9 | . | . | CASSWVPGSTDTQYF | TGTGCCAGCAGCTGGGTCCCGGGGAGCACAGATACGCAGTATTTT
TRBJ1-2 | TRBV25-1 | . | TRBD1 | CASSSTPRDSNYGYTF | TGTGCCAGCAGCTCTACCCCGCGGGACAGCAACTATGGCTACACCTTC
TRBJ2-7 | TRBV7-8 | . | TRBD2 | CASSTSGGLGHEQYF | TGTGCCAGCAGCACGTCGGGAGGGCTTGGTCACGAGCAGTACTTC
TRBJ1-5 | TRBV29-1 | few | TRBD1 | CSLFLRDREGSNQPQHF | TGCAGCCTGTTTCTCCGGGACAGGGAGGGCAGCAATCAGCCCCAGCATTTT
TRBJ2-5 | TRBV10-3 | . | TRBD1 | CATHAQGVETQYF | TGTGCCACCCACGCCCAGGGGGTAGAGACCCAGTACTTC
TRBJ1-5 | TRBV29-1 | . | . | CSQGRGQPQHF | TGCAGCCAAGGGAGGGGGCAGCCCCAGCATTTT
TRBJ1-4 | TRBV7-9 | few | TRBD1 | CASSSEQGAGEKLFF | TGTGCCAGCAGCTCCGAACAGGGGGCGGGTGAAAAACTGTTTTTT